The 22 T cell receptor beta chains presented below share a single source sample, sequenced in a study of T cell clonotyping in hematopoietic cell transplantation. Profiling relied on immunoSEQ multiplex PCR, and the TCRdb table lists in-frame clones only, not all of them. The sample lists some 5,100 clones, 94% seen once, with 6.3% in the top ten. The sample consisted of PBMCs, taken 180 days after allogeneic stem cell transplant. The source of these receptors is a male patient between 55 and 70 years old who had an allogeneic stem cell transplant from a related donor, so the T cells may come from the graft donor. Some clones in this sample may be carry-over from other donors' samples.

The chain employs TRBV6-5 and TRBJ1-1, with TRBD1 as a possible D gene (5 bases). The germline V gene encodes CDR1 MNHEY and CDR2 SVGAGI. This CDR3 comprises 16 residues. V dropped 4 bases and J dropped 1 base, with 16 bases sitting between them. CDR3 DNA: TGTGCCAGCAGTTCCTCCCGGCCCGGGGGGAACACTGAAGCTTTCTTT. This sequence encodes CASSSSRPGGNTEAFF.

This chain uses TRBV28 with TRBJ2-2, with 11 nucleotides matching TRBD1. This CDR3 is built from 15 residues. CDR1 is MDHEN, CDR2 SYDVKM, per germline. The J segment lost 5 bases and the V segment lost 6 bases, leaving 5 bases of the junction unmatched. This CDR3 reads CASSSDRGRTGELFF. CDR3 DNA: TGTGCCAGCAGCTCGGACAGGGGGCGTACCGGGGAGCTGTTTTTT.

This sequence joins TRBV28 and TRBJ2-7; perhaps TRBD2 as D (6 bases). V was clipped by 6 bases and J by 7 bases, with 22 bases between them. The CDR3 has 15 residues. The germline CDR1 and CDR2 sequences are MDHEN and SYDVKM. CDR3 in amino acids: CASRGYVSAREEQYF. CDR3 in DNA: TGTGCCAGCAGGGGATACGTGAGTGCACGGGAGGAGCAGTACTTC.

A few counts support this clone. J is TRBJ1-1 and V is TRBV18; D ambiguous. The germline V gene encodes CDR1 KGHSH and CDR2 LQKENI. CDR3 size: 12 residues. V shed 3 bases and J shed 4 bases, with 6 bases lying between them. The CDR3 coding sequence is TGTGCCAGCTCACCGACGGGCACTGAAGCTTTCTTT. Translating gives CASSPTGTEAFF.

The chain has TRBV7-3 and TRBJ1-1; D gene unclear. This CDR3 is built from 13 residues. Germline V gene lookup returns CDR1 SGHTA and CDR2 FQGTGA. V was clipped by 6 bases and J by 7 bases, with 15 bases between them. In DNA, the CDR3 is TGTGCCAGCAGTCCAAGTCGGGAGAGTGAAGCTTTCTTT. Translated, it gives CASSPSRESEAFF.

This rearrangement joins TRBV5-1 to TRBJ1-5; possibly TRBD1 for D (6 bases). With 3 bases removed from V and 3 bases from J, the gap between germline ends came to 16 bases. CDR1 and CDR2 from the germline V gene are SGHRS and YFSETQ. The CDR3 is 16 residues long. DNA of the CDR3: TGCGCCAGCAGCTGGGGGGCCTCGGAGGACAATCAGCCCCAGCATTTT. Its translation: CASSWGASEDNQPQHF. Supplemented by reference TRBV5-1 and TRBJ1-5, the full variable domain reads KAGVTQTPRYLIKTRGQQVTLSCSPISGHRSVSWYQQTPGQGLQFLFEYFSETQRNKGNFPGRFSGRQFSNSRSEMNVSTLELGDSALYLCASSWGASEDNQPQHFGDGTRLSIL.

This clone was seen once. The rearrangement joins TRBV5-4 to TRBJ2-7, with 8 bases aligning to TRBD1. CDR3 length: 12 residues. In germline, CDR1 is SGHNT, CDR2 YYREEE (reference sequence). J lost 4 bases, V lost 3 bases, and 0 bases had no gene match. In nucleotides, the CDR3 is TGTGCCAGCAGCTGGGACAGGTACGAGCAGTACTTC. Amino acid sequence: CASSWDRYEQYF. Supplemented by reference TRBV5-4 and TRBJ2-7, the full variable domain reads ETGVTQSPTHLIKTRGQQVTLRCSSQSGHNTVSWYQQALGQGPQFIFQYYREEENGRGNFPPRFSGLQFPNYSSELNVNALELDDSALYLCASSWDRYEQYFGPGTRLTVT.

This clone was counted a single time. The chain is built from TRBV6-5 and TRBJ2-7; TRBD2 agrees at 7 bases. CDR1 is MNHEY and CDR2 is SVGAGI in the germline V gene. V shed 6 bases, J shed 1 base, and the junction held 3 bases outside the gene matches. The CDR3 consists of 13 residues. CDR3 in DNA: TGTGCCAGCAGGAGCGGGACGTCCTACGAGCAGTACTTC. It codes for CASRSGTSYEQYF.

The chain uses TRBV6-1 and TRBJ2-2; tentative D call: TRBD2 (5 bases). Germline assignment: CDR1 MNHNS and CDR2 SASEGT. V lost 4 bases to trimming and J lost 8 bases, with 14 bases between them. CDR3 length equals 14 residues. The CDR3 region has the DNA TGTGCCAGCAGTGTATTCGGGTCGGGAGGGGAGCTGTTTTTT. Translation: CASSVFGSGGELFF.

This rearrangement joins TRBV5-1 to TRBJ2-3; 7 nucleotides line up with TRBD1. V shed 5 bases and J 2 bases; nucleotides not matched to a gene: 2. Looked up from germline, CDR1 is SGHRS and CDR2 is YFSETQ. This CDR3 spans 13 amino acids. In DNA, the CDR3 is TGCGCCAGCAGACAGGGGAACACAGATACGCAGTATTTT. Its translation: CASRQGNTDTQYF.

The rearrangement joins TRBV28 to TRBJ2-3, with 9 bases aligning to TRBD2. Germline V CDR1 and CDR2: MDHEN, SYDVKM. V lost 5 bases to trimming and J lost 4 bases; unmatched junction nucleotides: 10. This CDR3 has 16 residues. The CDR3 DNA reads as TGTGCCAGCAGTCCCCTCTCTAGCGGGATCGCAGATACGCAGTATTTT. It codes for CASSPLSSGIADTQYF.

The rearrangement links TRBV2 to TRBJ1-2; D uncertain. In germline, CDR1 is SNHLY, CDR2 FYNNEI. V was trimmed by 4 bases and J by 4 bases, leaving 10 bases between them. CDR3 size: 13 residues. The CDR3 loop reads CASSVELSYGYTF. The CDR3 DNA is TGTGCCAGCAGTGTAGAGTTGAGCTATGGCTACACCTTC.

The chain recombines TRBV4-3 with TRBJ1-2; unclear D gene. The CDR3 is made up of 15 amino acids. CDR1 is LGHNA and CDR2 is YSLEER in the germline V gene. V was cut by 0 bases and J by 4 bases, with 12 bases left in between. In DNA form, the CDR3 reads TGCGCCAGCAGCCAAGACCTGGGCGCGGGCTATGGCTACACCTTC. Its protein is CASSQDLGAGYGYTF.

V gene TRBV10-3 combines with J gene TRBJ1-1; 8 nucleotides line up with TRBD1. CDR3 size: 17 residues. Germline-derived CDR1 and CDR2 are ENHRY and SYGVKD. V shed 6 bases and J 1 base; nucleotides not matched to a gene: 13. CDR3 in DNA: TGTGCCATCAGAACGGGGACCACGGACAGGGCGAACACTGAAGCTTTCTTT. Its translation is CAIRTGTTDRANTEAFF.

The gene calls are TRBV5-1 and TRBJ2-7, with D maybe TRBD2 (7 bases). Germline CDR1 and CDR2: SGHRS and YFSETQ. The CDR3 sequence is 14 residues long. V lost 2 bases, J lost 4 bases, and 13 bases lay in between. The CDR3 sequence is CASSLRGGGYEQYF. In DNA form, the CDR3 reads TGCGCCAGCAGCTTAAGAGGGGGGGGGTACGAGCAGTACTTC.

The CDR3 region has the DNA TGTGCCAGCAGCTCGGGACAGGGCCGCAATCAGCCCCAGCATTTT. Residues: CASSSGQGRNQPQHF. This chain links TRBV7-2 with TRBJ1-5, with 9 bases fitting TRBD1. The ends lost 4 bases at V and 2 bases at J; junction bases unmatched: 3. The CDR3 extends over 15 amino acids. Germline assignment: CDR1 SGHTA and CDR2 FQGNSA.

This chain joins TRBV7-6 and TRBJ2-2, with D uncertain. Trimming shortened V by 3 bases and J by 7 bases, and 12 bases separated the two germline ends. This CDR3 has 14 residues. Germline V gene sequence: CDR1 SGHVS, CDR2 FNYEAQ. The CDR3 reads CASSFGILGGELFF. CDR3 nucleotides: TGTGCCAGCAGCTTTGGCATCCTGGGCGGGGAGCTGTTTTTT.

V and J are TRBV7-9 and TRBJ2-7; D might be TRBD1 or TRBD2, each matching 5 bases. CDR1 is SEHNR, CDR2 FQNEAQ, per germline (reference sequence). V lost 1 base, J lost 7 bases, and 11 bases lay in between. The CDR3 is 13 amino acids. This chain's CDR3 is CASSLDGGQEQYF. The CDR3 coding sequence is TGTGCCAGCAGCTTAGATGGGGGTCAAGAGCAGTACTTC.

V and J are TRBV19 and TRBJ2-3; D may be TRBD1 (6 bases). This CDR3 region has 14 residues. Germline V gene lookup returns CDR1 LNHDA and CDR2 SQIVND (reference sequence). The V gene lost 2 bases and the J gene lost 4 bases, with 10 bases spanning the gap. The CDR3: CASSIQWGPDTQYF. Here the CDR3 DNA reads TGTGCCAGTAGTATACAGTGGGGGCCAGATACGCAGTATTTT.

J is TRBJ1-1 and V is TRBV28, with D hard to call. Germline CDR1 MDHEN, CDR2 SYDVKM. The CDR3 runs 12 residues. V was pared by 3 bases and J by 5 bases, with 7 bases between. CDR3 amino acids: CASSLLVTEAFF. The CDR3 nucleotides read TGTGCCAGCAGTTTGCTCGTTACTGAAGCTTTCTTT.

This clone was counted a few times. The chain combines TRBV12-5 with TRBJ1-5; TRBD1 aligns across 10 bases. Germline V gene data show CDR1 as LGHNT and CDR2 as FRNRAP. The junction had 6 bases not matched to a gene; V was cut back by 3 bases and J by 7 bases. This CDR3 spans 15 amino acids. DNA of the CDR3: TGTGCTAGTGGTTTCCCCGGGACAGGGGAACAGCCCCAGCATTTT. This translates into CASGFPGTGEQPQHF.

The chain carries TRBV30 and TRBJ2-1; 8 nucleotides match TRBD2. V lost 0 bases and J lost 7; bases outside the gene matches: 2. The V gene's germline CDR1 is GTSNPN and CDR2 SVGIG (reference sequence). The CDR3 runs 13 residues. In nucleotides, the CDR3 is TGTGCCTGGAGTGTAAGCGGGGGAAATGAGCAGTTCTTC. This translates into CAWSVSGGNEQFF.